Listed below are T cell receptor beta chains from one sample, sequenced in a study of cytomegalovirus exposure and HLA in healthy donors. Using immunoSEQ multiplex PCR, the repertoire was profiled, and TCRdb retains in-frame clones only, with some absent. The table records more than 55,000 clones, 80% to 95% of them present only once. The source material was PBMCs. Receptors were obtained from a man between 18 and 29 years old in good health and CMV-seronegative. Both conserved end residues are part of each CDR3. Each record gives: J gene, clone size, V gene, D gene, CDR3 DNA, CDR3 protein. D genes are given only for firm matches. A row's size may be missing; if present it is once, few, many or a size class.

TRBJ2-7	NA	TRBV28	TRBD2	TGTGCCAGCGGGCAGGGCGGGGGGAAAAACGAGCAGTACTTC	CASGQGGGKNEQYF
TRBJ2-7	NA	TRBV19	TRBD2	TGTGCCAGTAGTATCTCACCCACCGGGACTAGCGGCTACGAGCAGTACTTC	CASSISPTGTSGYEQYF
TRBJ1-5	once	TRBV19	TRBD1	TGTGCCAGTGGTGGACAGGGCAATCAGCCCCAGCATTTT	CASGGQGNQPQHF
TRBJ2-2	NA	TRBV28	TRBD1	TGTGCCAGCAGTTCTCGGACAGGGAACACCGGGGAGCTGTTTTTT	CASSSRTGNTGELFF
TRBJ2-5	NA	TRBV6-1	NA	TGTGCCAGCAGTGCAGGGACTTTGGCCCAGGAGACCCAGTACTTC	CASSAGTLAQETQYF
TRBJ2-7	NA	TRBV5-6	TRBD2	TGTGCCAGCAGCTTGGGCACTAGCGGGAGCTACGAGCAGTACTTC	CASSLGTSGSYEQYF
TRBJ2-6	NA	TRBV4-1	NA	TGCGCCAGCAGCCTTTCGCGGTCTGGGGCCAACGTCCTGACTTTC	CASSLSRSGANVLTF
TRBJ2-1	NA	TRBV6-5	TRBD2	TGTGCCAGCAGTTACCAGGGACTAGGCGCTGAGCAGTTCTTC	CASSYQGLGAEQFF
TRBJ2-7	NA	TRBV19	TRBD1	TGTGCCAGTAGTATTGGGACAGGGCGCTACGAGCAGTACTTC	CASSIGTGRYEQYF
TRBJ2-4	NA	TRBV7-2	TRBD1	TGTGCCAGCAGCTTTGGGGACAGGGAAGAGTACTTC	CASSFGDREEYF
TRBJ2-7	NA	TRBV11-1	NA	TGTGCCAGCAGCTTATATTGGACTCCGACCTACGAGCAGTACTTC	CASSLYWTPTYEQYF
TRBJ2-7	NA	TRBV14	NA	TGTGCCAGCAGCCAAGCGACGGGAAGCGAGCAGTACTTC	CASSQATGSEQYF
TRBJ2-1	NA	TRBV7-9	TRBD2	TGTGCCAGCAGCTCCGGAGCGACTAGCGGGAGGGAGCAGTTCTTC	CASSSGATSGREQFF
TRBJ2-1	NA	TRBV5-4	NA	TGTGCCAGCAGCCCCCCCCCGGGATCTGCCTACAATGAGCAGTTCTTC	CASSPPPGSAYNEQFF
TRBJ2-2	NA	TRBV6-5	TRBD2	TGTGCCAGCAGGCCTAGGGGACTAGCGATCGGGGAGCTGTTTTTT	CASRPRGLAIGELFF
TRBJ1-2	NA	TRBV4-2	NA	TGTGCCAGCAGCCAAGATCCGGGGTATGGCTACACCTTC	CASSQDPGYGYTF
TRBJ2-7	NA	TRBV11-2	TRBD1	TGTGCCAGCAGCTTAGTGGGACAGGGGACCGAGCAGTACTTC	CASSLVGQGTEQYF
TRBJ2-7	NA	TRBV4-1	TRBD2	TGCGCCAGCAGCCGTTTACTAGCGGGAGATACCTACGAGCAGTACTTC	CASSRLLAGDTYEQYF
TRBJ1-2	NA	TRBV27	NA	TGTGCCAGCAGTTTAGGAGCCAACTATGGCTACACCTTC	CASSLGANYGYTF
TRBJ2-1	NA	TRBV28	NA	TGTGCCAGCAGTTTTATGAATGAGCAGTTCTTC	CASSFMNEQFF
TRBJ2-1	NA	TRBV2	NA	TGTGCCAGCGACTGGTCCGGGGTTTGGGATGAGCAGTTCTTC	CASDWSGVWDEQFF
TRBJ2-3	few	TRBV6-4	TRBD1	TGTGCCAGCAGCCTAACCGGGACAGGGACAGATACGCAGTATTTT	CASSLTGTGTDTQYF
TRBJ2-1	NA	TRBV7-8	TRBD2	TGTGCCAGCAGCCCCAAGCGGACTAGCATGTTGGATGAGCAGTTCTTC	CASSPKRTSMLDEQFF
TRBJ2-7	NA	TRBV6-5	NA	TGTGCCAGCACGGGTCAGGGCTACGAGCAGTACTTC	CASTGQGYEQYF
TRBJ2-7	once	TRBV5-4	TRBD1	TGTGCCAGCAGCCCGGGACAGGGGTTCGAGCAGCAGTACTTC	CASSPGQGFEQQYF
TRBJ1-5	once	TRBV19	TRBD1	TGTGCCAGTAGGGTCGGACAGGGTGGGTCTAGCAATCAGCCCCAGCATTTT	CASRVGQGGSSNQPQHF
TRBJ2-7	NA	TRBV28	TRBD2	TGTGCCAGCAGTTCCCCCGGGAGCAGACTAGCGGGAGAGTACGAGCAGTACTTC	CASSSPGSRLAGEYEQYF
TRBJ2-7	once	TRBV6-4	TRBD2	TGTGCCAGCAGAGGCTTGGCGGGAGGGCCGAGGCCGTTTAACGAGCAGTACTTC	CASRGLAGGPRPFNEQYF
TRBJ2-3	NA	TRBV7-6	TRBD2	TGTGCCAGCAGCTTAGGGGAGGGTATACCTAGCACAGATACGCAGTATTTT	CASSLGEGIPSTDTQYF
TRBJ2-1	NA	TRBV9	NA	TGTGCCAGCAGCGCCCACCCTCGGGGCTCCTACAATGAGCAGTTCTTC	CASSAHPRGSYNEQFF
TRBJ2-3	NA	TRBV13	NA	TGTGCCAGCGGCCGTTTTTCAGATACGCAGTATTTT	CASGRFSDTQYF
TRBJ2-3	NA	TRBV2	TRBD2	TGTGCCAGCAGTGAATGGGGGACTAGCGCAGATACGCAGTATTTT	CASSEWGTSADTQYF
TRBJ2-7	NA	TRBV9	NA	TGTGCCAGCGGGACTGGTCTCGGCGAGCAGTACTTC	CASGTGLGEQYF
TRBJ2-1	NA	TRBV4-2	TRBD2	TGTGCCAGCAGCCAAAGACTAGCGGGAGAGTACTACAATGAGCAGTTCTTC	CASSQRLAGEYYNEQFF
TRBJ2-1	NA	TRBV6-5	NA	TGTGCCAGCACCTACAGGGGAGGCGGGTACAATGAGCAGTTCTTC	CASTYRGGGYNEQFF
TRBJ1-2	NA	TRBV14	NA	TGTGCCAGCAGCCAAGAAATGGCAGGGGACCGAGATGGCTACACCTTC	CASSQEMAGDRDGYTF
TRBJ1-5	NA	TRBV19	TRBD1	TGTGCCAGTAGTAGCCAGGGGGTTGATAGCAATCAGCCCCAGCATTTT	CASSSQGVDSNQPQHF
TRBJ2-3	NA	TRBV14	TRBD2	TGTGCCAGCAGCCAGATGGCGGGAGCCCCCACAGATACGCAGTATTTT	CASSQMAGAPTDTQYF
TRBJ2-1	NA	TRBV25-1	TRBD2	TGTGCCAGCAGTGATGGGACTAGGACCTACAATGAGCAGTTCTTC	CASSDGTRTYNEQFF
TRBJ1-3	NA	TRBV14	TRBD1	TGTGCCAGCAGCCGACAGGGGACCTCTGGAAACACCATATATTTT	CASSRQGTSGNTIYF
TRBJ2-1	NA	TRBV15	NA	TGTGCCACCAGCAGACCAACTAGGGATGAGCAGTTCTTC	CATSRPTRDEQFF
TRBJ2-3	NA	TRBV11-2	TRBD1	TGTGCCAGCAGCTTAGAGGGGACAGGGAGGGATACGCAGTATTTT	CASSLEGTGRDTQYF
TRBJ2-7	NA	TRBV6-1	NA	TGTGCCAGCAGTGACTCTAGTTACGAGCAGTACTTC	CASSDSSYEQYF
TRBJ2-2	NA	TRBV5-4	TRBD2	TGTGCCAGCAGCTTGGGACTAGCGGGATCAAGGGCCGGGGAGCTGTTTTTT	CASSLGLAGSRAGELFF
TRBJ2-3	NA	TRBV27	NA	TGTGCCAGCAGTTTAGCTTTCAGGGACACAGATACGCAGTATTTT	CASSLAFRDTDTQYF
TRBJ1-4	NA	TRBV2	TRBD1	TGTGCCAGCAGAGAAAGGACAGGGATGGGTGAAAAACTGTTTTTT	CASRERTGMGEKLFF
TRBJ1-1	NA	TRBV28	NA	TGTGCCAGCAGTTTAGAAATAGTAGAGGGGAGGGTCATGAACACTGAAGCTTTCTTT	CASSLEIVEGRVMNTEAFF
TRBJ2-7	NA	TRBV30	TRBD1	TGTGCCTGGAGCATAACAGGGGTCGAGCAGTACTTC	CAWSITGVEQYF
TRBJ2-3	NA	TRBV16	TRBD1	TGTGCCAGCAGCCAGCGGAGGACCGGGACAGGGGGTGCAGATACGCAGTATTTT	CASSQRRTGTGGADTQYF
TRBJ2-3	NA	TRBV27	TRBD2	TGTGCCAGCAGCCGGGGACTAGCGACAGATACGCAGTATTTT	CASSRGLATDTQYF
TRBJ2-7	NA	TRBV11-2	NA	TGTGCCAGCAGCTTAGACAGGGGGGCGGGAGAGCAGTACTTC	CASSLDRGAGEQYF
TRBJ2-7	once	TRBV5-1	TRBD1	TGCGCCAGCAGCTTGACCGGGACAGGGAATCAGCAGTACTTC	CASSLTGTGNQQYF
TRBJ2-7	NA	TRBV9	NA	TGTGCCAGCAGCGTGGACTCTCCCTACGAGCAGTACTTC	CASSVDSPYEQYF
TRBJ2-7	NA	TRBV13	NA	TGTGCCAGCAGCCCCCAGACCAGCGGTTCCTACGAGCAGTACTTC	CASSPQTSGSYEQYF
TRBJ1-2	NA	TRBV6-9	NA	TGTGCCAGCCAGGGTGGCTACACCTTC	CASQGGYTF